This TCR beta chain derives from a study of T cell changes during pregnancy in multiple sclerosis. The method was immunoSEQ multiplex PCR; TCRdb's version includes in-frame clones alone and lacks a portion of them. In the table there are tens of thousands of clones, more than 90% of which are singletons. The germline V and J ends were trimmed by 5 bases and 2 bases, with 10 bases remaining between them. Germline V CDR1 and CDR2: LNHNV, YYDKDF (reference sequence). The CDR3 contains 14 residues. This specimen consisted of peripheral blood, obtained in the second trimester of pregnancy. The receptor's source is a female donor in good health, enrolled as a control in a pregnancy study. The chain carries TRBV15 and TRBJ1-3; D is uncertain. The CDR3 DNA reads TGTGCCACCAGCCCCGGTCCGGCTGGAAACACCATATATTTT. Residues: CATSPGPAGNTIYF.